This T cell receptor beta chain was sequenced in a study of blood T cell repertoires in COVID-19. This clone was observed a handful of times. The CDR3 length is 15 residues. Germline values: CDR1 LNHDA, CDR2 SQIVND (reference sequence). Trimming pared 1 base from V and 2 bases from J, leaving 9 bases between. The table came from immunoSEQ multiplex PCR; TCRdb's copy has only in-frame clones and leaves some out. Of 150,000 to 200,000 clones listed, 86% were seen once; the top ten hold about 0.98%. The gene calls are TRBV19 and TRBJ1-5, with D possibly matching TRBD1 (5 bases). This sequence originates from a man in his late teens or twenties with acute or convalescent COVID-19. The sequenced sample consisted of peripheral blood. The CDR3 reads CASSIGGGRNQPQHF. The CDR3 DNA reads TGTGCCAGTAGTATAGGGGGGGGTCGCAATCAGCCCCAGCATTTT. The full variable domain, its missing parts supplied by reference TRBV19 and TRBJ1-5, is DGGITQSPKYLFRKEGQNVTLSCEQNLNHDAMYWYRQDPGQGLRLIYYSQIVNDFQKGDIAEGYSVSREKKESFPLTVTSAQKNPTAFYLCASSIGGGRNQPQHFGDGTRLSIL.